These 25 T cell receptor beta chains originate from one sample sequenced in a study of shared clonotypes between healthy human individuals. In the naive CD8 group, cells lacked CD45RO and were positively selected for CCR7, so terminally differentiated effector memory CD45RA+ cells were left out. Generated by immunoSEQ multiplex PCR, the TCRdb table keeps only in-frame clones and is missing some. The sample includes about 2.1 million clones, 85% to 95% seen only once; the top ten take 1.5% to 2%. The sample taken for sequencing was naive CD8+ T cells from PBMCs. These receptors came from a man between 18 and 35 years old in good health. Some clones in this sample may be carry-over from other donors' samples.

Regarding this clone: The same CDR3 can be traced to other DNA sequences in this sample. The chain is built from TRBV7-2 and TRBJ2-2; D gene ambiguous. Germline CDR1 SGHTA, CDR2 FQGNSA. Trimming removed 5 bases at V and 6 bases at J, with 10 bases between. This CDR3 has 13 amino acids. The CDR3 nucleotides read TGTGCCAGCAGCCCCCTAGGACCCGGGGAGCTGTTTTTT. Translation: CASSPLGPGELFF.

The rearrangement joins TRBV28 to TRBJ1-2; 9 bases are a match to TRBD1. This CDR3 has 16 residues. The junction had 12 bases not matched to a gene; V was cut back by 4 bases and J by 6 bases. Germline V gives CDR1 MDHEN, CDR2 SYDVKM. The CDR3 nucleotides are TGTGCCAGCAGTTCATGGACAGGGGAGGATAAGAATGGCTACACCTTC. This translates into CASSSWTGEDKNGYTF.

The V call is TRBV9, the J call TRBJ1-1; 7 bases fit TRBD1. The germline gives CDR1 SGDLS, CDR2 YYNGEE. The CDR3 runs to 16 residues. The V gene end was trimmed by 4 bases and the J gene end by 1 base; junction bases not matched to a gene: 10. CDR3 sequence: CASSPMGQTTNTEAFF. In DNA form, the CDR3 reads TGTGCCAGCAGCCCGATGGGACAGACTACGAACACTGAAGCTTTCTTT. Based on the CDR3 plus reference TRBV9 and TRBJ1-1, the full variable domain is DSGVTQTPKHLITATGQRVTLRCSPRSGDLSVYWYQQSLDQGLQFLIQYYNGEERAKGNILERFSAQQFPDLHSELNLSSLELGDSALYFCASSPMGQTTNTEAFFGQGTRLTVV.

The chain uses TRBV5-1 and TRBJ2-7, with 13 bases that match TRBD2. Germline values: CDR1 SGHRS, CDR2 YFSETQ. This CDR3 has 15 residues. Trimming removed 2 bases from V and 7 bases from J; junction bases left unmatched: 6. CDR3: CASSFTSGREGEQYF. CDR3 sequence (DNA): TGCGCCAGCAGCTTTACTAGCGGGAGGGAGGGTGAGCAGTACTTC.

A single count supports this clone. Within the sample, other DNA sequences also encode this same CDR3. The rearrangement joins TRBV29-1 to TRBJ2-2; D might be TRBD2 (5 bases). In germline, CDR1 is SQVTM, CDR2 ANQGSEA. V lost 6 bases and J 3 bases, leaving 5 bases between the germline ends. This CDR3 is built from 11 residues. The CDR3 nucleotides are TGCAGCGTGCGGGACACCGGGGAGCTGTTTTTT. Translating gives CSVRDTGELFF.

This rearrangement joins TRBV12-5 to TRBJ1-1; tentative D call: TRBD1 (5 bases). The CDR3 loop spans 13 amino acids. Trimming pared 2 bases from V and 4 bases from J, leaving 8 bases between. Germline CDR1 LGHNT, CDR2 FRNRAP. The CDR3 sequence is CASGLSDSTEAFF. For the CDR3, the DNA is TGTGCTAGTGGTTTGTCTGACAGCACTGAAGCTTTCTTT. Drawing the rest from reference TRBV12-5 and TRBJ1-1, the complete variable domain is DARVTQTPRHKVTEMGQEVTMRCQPILGHNTVFWYRQTMMQGLELLAYFRNRAPLDDSGMPKDRFSAEMPDATLATLKIQPSEPRDSAVYFCASGLSDSTEAFFGQGTRLTVV.

In DNA, the CDR3 is TGTGCCAGCAGGGAATGGTCACTGGACCAAGAGACCCAGTACTTC. It translates to CASREWSLDQETQYF. This chain links TRBV6-1 with TRBJ2-5; no firm D call. V dropped 6 bases and J dropped 0 bases, with 14 bases sitting between them. The CDR3 consists of 15 residues. CDR1 MNHNS and CDR2 SASEGT come from the germline V gene.

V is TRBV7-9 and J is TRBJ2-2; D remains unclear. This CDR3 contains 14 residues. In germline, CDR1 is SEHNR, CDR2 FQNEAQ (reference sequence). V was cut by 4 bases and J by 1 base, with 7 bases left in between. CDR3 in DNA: TGTGCCAGCAGCTGGCGGCAGAACACCGGGGAGCTGTTTTTT. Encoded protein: CASSWRQNTGELFF.

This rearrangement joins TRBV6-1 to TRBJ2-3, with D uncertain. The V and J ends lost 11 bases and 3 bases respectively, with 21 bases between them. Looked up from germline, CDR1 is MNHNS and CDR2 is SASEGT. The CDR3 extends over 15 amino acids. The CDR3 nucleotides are TGTGCCGCCCCCTACGAGTTGGAATGGACAGATACGCAGTATTTT. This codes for CAAPYELEWTDTQYF.

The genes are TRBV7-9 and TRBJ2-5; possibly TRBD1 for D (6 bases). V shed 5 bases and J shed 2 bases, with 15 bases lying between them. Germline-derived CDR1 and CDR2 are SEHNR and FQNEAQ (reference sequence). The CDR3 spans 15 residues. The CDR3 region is CASSPQEGEQETQYF. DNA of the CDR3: TGTGCCAGCAGCCCCCAAGAGGGGGAGCAAGAGACCCAGTACTTC.

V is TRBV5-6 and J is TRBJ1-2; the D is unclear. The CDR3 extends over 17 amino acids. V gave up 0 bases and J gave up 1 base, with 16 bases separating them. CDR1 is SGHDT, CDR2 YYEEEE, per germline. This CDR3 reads CASSLALTQPLNYGYTF. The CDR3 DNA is TGTGCCAGCAGCTTGGCACTTACACAACCTCTTAACTATGGCTACACCTTC.

The CDR3 DNA sequence: TGTGCCAGCAGTTTGGGAACCGGGACTAGCTGGGAGCAGTACTTC. It yields the protein CASSLGTGTSWEQYF. The rearrangement links TRBV27 to TRBJ2-7; 9 bases align to TRBD2. The CDR3 loop spans 15 amino acids. In germline, CDR1 is MNHEY, CDR2 SMNVEV (reference sequence). J was trimmed by 7 bases and V by 3 bases; bases with no gene match: 10.

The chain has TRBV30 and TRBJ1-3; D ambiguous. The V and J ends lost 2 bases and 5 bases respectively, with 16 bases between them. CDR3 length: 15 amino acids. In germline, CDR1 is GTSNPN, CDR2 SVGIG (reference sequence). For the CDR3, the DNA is TGTGCCTGGAGTATCGGCGAAGGACGACGAAACACCATATATTTT. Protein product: CAWSIGEGRRNTIYF.

The CDR3 DNA follows: TGTGCCAGCAGTTTATCAAACCGACAGGGGTCAGATACGCAGTATTTT. Translation gives CASSLSNRQGSDTQYF. This sequence joins TRBV27 and TRBJ2-3, with 8 bases aligning to TRBD1. Trimming cost V 0 bases and J 4 bases; bases outside gene matches: 6. Germline V gene data show CDR1 as MNHEY and CDR2 as SMNVEV (reference sequence). There are 16 residues in the CDR3.

CDR3 loop: CASSQGPTSSYEQYF. The CDR3 bases are TGCGCCAGCAGCCAAGGGCCGACGAGCTCCTACGAGCAGTACTTC. J is TRBJ2-7 and V is TRBV4-1; D call uncertain. The CDR3 length is 15 residues. Trimming pared 1 base from V and 0 bases from J, leaving 10 bases between. The germline CDR1 and CDR2 sequences are MGHRA and YSYEKL.

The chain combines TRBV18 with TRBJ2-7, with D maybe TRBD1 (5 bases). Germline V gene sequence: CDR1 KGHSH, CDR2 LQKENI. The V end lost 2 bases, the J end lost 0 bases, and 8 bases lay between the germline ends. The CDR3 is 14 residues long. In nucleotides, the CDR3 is TGTGCCAGCTCACCAGACAGCAGCTCCTACGAGCAGTACTTC. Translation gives CASSPDSSSYEQYF.

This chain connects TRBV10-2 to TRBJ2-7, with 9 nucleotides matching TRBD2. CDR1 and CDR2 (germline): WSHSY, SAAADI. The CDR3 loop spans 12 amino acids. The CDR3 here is CAAGGSPYEQYF. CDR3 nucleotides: TGCGCGGCGGGGGGGTCGCCCTACGAGCAGTACTTC.

The CDR3 here is CASRQDYPYYEQYF. The DNA for the CDR3 is TGTGCCAGCAGGCAGGACTATCCGTACTACGAGCAGTACTTC. The chain joins TRBV27 to TRBJ2-7; tentatively, D is TRBD2 (6 bases). Germline V lookup: CDR1 MNHEY, CDR2 SMNVEV (reference sequence). The V end lost 6 bases, the J end lost 3 bases, and 15 bases lay between the germline ends. CDR3 length: 14 residues.

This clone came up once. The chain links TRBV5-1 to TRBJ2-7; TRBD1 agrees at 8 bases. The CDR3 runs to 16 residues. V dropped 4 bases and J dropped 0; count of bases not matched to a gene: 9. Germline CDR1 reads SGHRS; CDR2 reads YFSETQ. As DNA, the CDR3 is TGCGCCAGCAGCGGGGTCGGGACAGGACACTCCTACGAGCAGTACTTC. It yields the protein CASSGVGTGHSYEQYF.

For the CDR3, the DNA is TGCGCCAGCAGCCAAGGGGGGGCAGGCCGGAGGGGTCAGCCCCAGCATTTT. It codes for CASSQGGAGRRGQPQHF. This chain links TRBV4-1 with TRBJ1-5; TRBD1 is a possible D gene (6 bases). V was pared by 1 base and J by 6 bases, with 19 bases between. The CDR3 loop spans 17 amino acids. Per the germline V gene, CDR1 is MGHRA and CDR2 is YSYEKL.

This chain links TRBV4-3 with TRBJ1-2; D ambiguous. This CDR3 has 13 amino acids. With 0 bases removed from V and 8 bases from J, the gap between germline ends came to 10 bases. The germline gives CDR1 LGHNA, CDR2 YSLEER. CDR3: CASSQDRGWGYTF. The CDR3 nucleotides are TGCGCCAGCAGCCAAGATCGCGGGTGGGGCTACACCTTC.

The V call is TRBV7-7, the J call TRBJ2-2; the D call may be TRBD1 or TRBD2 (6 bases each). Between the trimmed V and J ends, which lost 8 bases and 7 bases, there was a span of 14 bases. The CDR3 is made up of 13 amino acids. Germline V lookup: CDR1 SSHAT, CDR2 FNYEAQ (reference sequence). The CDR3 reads CASGGGMDGELFF. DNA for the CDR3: TGTGCCAGCGGGGGCGGGATGGACGGGGAGCTGTTTTTT. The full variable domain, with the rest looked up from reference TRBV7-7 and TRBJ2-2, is GAGVSQSPRYKVTKRGQDVTLRCDPISSHATLYWYQQALGQGPEFLTYFNYEAQPDKSGLPSDRFSAERPEGSISTLTIQRTEQRDSAMYRCASGGGMDGELFFGEGSRLTVL.

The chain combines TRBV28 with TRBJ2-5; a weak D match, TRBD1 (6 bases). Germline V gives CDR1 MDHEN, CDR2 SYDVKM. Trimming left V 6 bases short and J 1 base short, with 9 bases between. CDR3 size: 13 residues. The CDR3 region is CASRGQIQETQYF. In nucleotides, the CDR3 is TGTGCCAGCAGGGGACAAATCCAAGAGACCCAGTACTTC.

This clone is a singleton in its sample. CDR3 DNA sequence: TGCGCCAGCAGCCAAGAGCCTGGGTCAGGGGGCAGGGATGAGCAGTTCTTC. Translation gives CASSQEPGSGGRDEQFF. This chain uses TRBV4-1 with TRBJ2-1; 8 nucleotides agree with TRBD1. The V gene's germline CDR1 is MGHRA and CDR2 YSYEKL. The CDR3 has 17 amino acids. Trimming took 0 bases from V and 8 from J; bases not matched to a gene: 12.

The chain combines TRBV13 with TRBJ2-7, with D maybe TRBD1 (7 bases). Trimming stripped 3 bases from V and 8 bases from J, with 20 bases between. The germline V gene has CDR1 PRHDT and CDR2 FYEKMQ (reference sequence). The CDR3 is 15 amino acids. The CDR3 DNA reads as TGTGCCAGCAGCTTCCAGAAGCAGGGGGGCGTGAAGCAGTACTTC. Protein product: CASSFQKQGGVKQYF. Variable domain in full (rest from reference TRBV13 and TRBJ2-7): AAGVIQSPRHLIKEKRETATLKCYPIPRHDTVYWYQQGPGQDPQFLISFYEKMQSDKGSIPDRFSAQQFSDYHSELNMSSLELGDSALYFCASSFQKQGGVKQYFGPGTRLTVT.